This T cell receptor (beta chain) is drawn from a study of metastatic and nonmetastatic thyroid tumors. Study details: Comparative analysis of repertoires was undertaken across blood and tumor or nodule tissue obtained from malignant and benign thyroid patients.

This clone was seen ten or more times. What it recognizes is unknown. Prior to thyroid surgery, none of the patients had received any treatment. TCRdb reprocessed the PCR reads via MiXCR. The repertoire holds tens of thousands of clones, with about 15% as singletons. This CDR3 has 15 amino acids. Germline lookup yields CDR1 GTSNPN and CDR2 SVGIG (reference sequence). Trimming removed 4 bases at V and 6 bases at J, with 18 bases between. Findings and limits, study-wide: In blood and tumor, TCR beta diversity was reportedly significantly higher in malignant thyroid tumors than in benign nodules.

The V and J genes are TRBV30 and TRBJ2-2; D tentatively fits TRBD1 or TRBD2 (5 bases each). Input material: blood. The sequence was obtained from a female donor with papillary thyroid cancer or a benign thyroid nodule (not recorded which). Some clones in this sample may be carry-over from other donors' samples. The CDR3 is CAWTRGVFMAGELFF. The CDR3 DNA is TGTGCCTGGACTAGAGGGGTATTTATGGCCGGGGAGCTGTTTTTT.